This TCR beta chain was sequenced in a study of blood T cell repertoires in COVID-19. As for the study in general: COVID-19 samples, acute and convalescent, were from the United States, Italy and Spain. T cells, B-cell-depleted T cells, or PBMCs supplied cDNA or gDNA.

Original handling: Amplification with reference gene primers provided the estimates of nucleated cell counts. TCRdb's copy holds only in-frame clones and misses some; the assay was immunoSEQ multiplex PCR. V, J and clone size are taken as reported in that table, and D and trimming were inferred from the DNA itself. The sample includes around 250,000 clones, 82% of them seen just once. The TCR was taken from a woman aged 18-29 years with acute or convalescent COVID-19. Sequencing input: peripheral blood.

The CDR3 DNA sequence: TGTGCCAGCAGTTTCGCCGACAGGGGGCTGGAAGCTTTCTTT. It is translated as CASSFADRGLEAFF. The rearrangement joins TRBV27 to TRBJ1-1; 10 nucleotides match TRBD1. Trimming at V came to 3 bases and at J to 8 bases, leaving 6 bases not matched to a gene. Germline V gene sequence: CDR1 MNHEY, CDR2 SMNVEV (reference sequence). The CDR3 contains 14 residues.